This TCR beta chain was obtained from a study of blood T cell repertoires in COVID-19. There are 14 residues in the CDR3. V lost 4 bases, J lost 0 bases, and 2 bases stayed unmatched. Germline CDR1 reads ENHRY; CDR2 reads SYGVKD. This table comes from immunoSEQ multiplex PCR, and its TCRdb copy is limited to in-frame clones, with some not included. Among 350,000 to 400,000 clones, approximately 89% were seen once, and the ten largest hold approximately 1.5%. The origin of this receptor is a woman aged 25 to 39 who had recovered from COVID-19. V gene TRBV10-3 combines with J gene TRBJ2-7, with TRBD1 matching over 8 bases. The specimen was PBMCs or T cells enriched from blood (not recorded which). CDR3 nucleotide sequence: TGTGCCATCAGTGGGACAGGGATCTCCTACGAGCAGTACTTC. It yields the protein CAISGTGISYEQYF.